A selection of T cell receptor beta chains follows, all from one sample in a study of cytomegalovirus exposure and HLA in healthy donors. Measured with immunoSEQ multiplex PCR; TCRdb has only the in-frame clones, and not every one. Counted here are some 130,000 clones, around 74% occurring once; the ten biggest clones make up 7.3%. Sequenced material: PBMCs. These receptors were collected from a male donor in good health and CMV-seronegative. Both conserved end residues are part of each CDR3. Fields, in order: D gene, J gene, clone size, V gene, CDR3 protein, CDR3 DNA. The D gene is left open where the match is weak. Clone size appears in some rows only: once, few, many, or a class for an expanded clone.

>-|TRBJ1-5|-|TRBV28
CASRTGTLQPQHF
TGTGCCAGCAGGACCGGGACACTTCAGCCCCAGCATTTT
>-|TRBJ1-1|-|TRBV7-9
CASSGTQVGALNTEAFF
TGTGCCAGCAGCGGAACCCAGGTTGGGGCCTTGAACACTGAAGCTTTCTTT
>TRBD1|TRBJ2-1|-|TRBV11-3
CASSDGGLLQGVNEQFF
TGTGCCAGCAGCGACGGCGGGCTTTTACAGGGGGTCAATGAGCAGTTCTTC
>TRBD1|TRBJ1-1|once|TRBV7-2
CASSLDRGPDTEAFF
TGTGCCAGCAGCTTAGACAGGGGGCCTGACACTGAAGCTTTCTTT
>-|TRBJ1-2|-|TRBV20-1
CSASGAGSYTF
TGCAGTGCTAGTGGGGCAGGGAGCTACACCTTC
>TRBD2|TRBJ2-7|-|TRBV4-1
CASSQEGSGVPYEQYF
TGCGCCAGCAGCCAAGAAGGTAGCGGGGTTCCCTACGAGCAGTACTTC
>TRBD2|TRBJ2-3|-|TRBV28
CASSFPGLDTDTQYF
TGTGCCAGCAGTTTCCCGGGACTAGACACAGATACGCAGTATTTT
>TRBD2|TRBJ2-3|-|TRBV5-5
CASSLGLAGGTTDTQYF
TGTGCCAGCAGCTTGGGACTAGCGGGGGGCACCACAGATACGCAGTATTTT
>TRBD1|TRBJ2-3|few|TRBV28
CASSVGFGQELADTQYF
TGTGCCAGCAGTGTTGGGTTTGGACAGGAATTAGCAGATACGCAGTATTTT
>-|TRBJ2-3|-|TRBV15
CATSRDNQYTQYF
TGTGCCACCAGCAGAGATAATCAGTATACGCAGTATTTT
>TRBD2|TRBJ2-3|-|TRBV6-4
CASSDGTSGSTDTQYF
TGTGCCAGCAGTGACGGGACTAGCGGGAGCACAGATACGCAGTATTTT
>-|TRBJ2-2|few|TRBV6-5
CASSKVAGRELFF
TGTGCCAGCAGTAAAGTGGCGGGGAGGGAGCTGTTTTTT
>-|TRBJ1-5|-|TRBV25-1
CASSDPYSNQPQHF
TGTGCCAGCAGTGATCCTTATAGCAATCAGCCCCAGCATTTT